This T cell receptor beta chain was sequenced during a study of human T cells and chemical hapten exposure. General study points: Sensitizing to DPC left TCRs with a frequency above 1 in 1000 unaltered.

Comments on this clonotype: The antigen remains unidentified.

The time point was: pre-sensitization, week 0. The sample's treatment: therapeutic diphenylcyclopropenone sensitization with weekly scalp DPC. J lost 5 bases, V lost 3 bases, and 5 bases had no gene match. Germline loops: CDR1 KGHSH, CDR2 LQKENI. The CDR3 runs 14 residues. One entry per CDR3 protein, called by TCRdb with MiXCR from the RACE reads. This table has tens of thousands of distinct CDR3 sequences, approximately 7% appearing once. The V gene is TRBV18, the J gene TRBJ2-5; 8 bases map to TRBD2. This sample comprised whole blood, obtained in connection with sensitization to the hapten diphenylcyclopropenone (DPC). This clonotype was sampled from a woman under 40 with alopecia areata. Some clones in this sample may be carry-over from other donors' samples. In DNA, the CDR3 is TGTGCCAGCTCACCGAGAAGCGGGGGTGAGACCCAGTACTTC. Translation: CASSPRSGGETQYF.